One and the same sample provided the 29 T cell receptor beta chains below, sequenced in a study of blood T cell repertoires in COVID-19. Sequenced by immunoSEQ multiplex PCR; TCRdb stores in-frame clones only, minus some. Among roughly 99,000 clones listed, roughly 90% were seen once. The sequenced sample consisted of peripheral blood. The receptors stem from a man aged 40-50 years with active or convalescent COVID-19.

The CDR3 spells CASSRDSNGYTF. CDR3 sequence (DNA): TGTGCCAGCAGCAGGGACAGCAATGGCTACACCTTC. The V gene is TRBV5-8, the J gene TRBJ1-2; 7 bases agree with TRBD1. This CDR3 region has 12 residues. Germline assignment: CDR1 SGHTS and CDR2 YDEGEE. V was pared by 4 bases and J by 6 bases, with 3 bases of the junction left unmatched.

This clone was counted once. V gene TRBV30 combines with J gene TRBJ1-2; D remains unclear. The germline gives CDR1 GTSNPN, CDR2 SVGIG (reference sequence). This CDR3 is 11 amino acids long. V gave up 5 bases and J gave up 5 bases, with 9 bases separating them. DNA of the CDR3: TGTGCCTGGGGCAGAGGGTATGGCTACACCTTC. It specifies CAWGRGYGYTF.

The rearrangement joins TRBV28 to TRBJ2-1; 9 bases are a match to TRBD2. After removal of 6 bases from V and 8 bases from J, the junction contained 8 bases not matched to a gene. CDR1 is MDHEN, CDR2 SYDVKM, per germline. The CDR3 length is 14 residues. The chain's CDR3 is CASSSGTSTYEQFF. The CDR3 DNA is TGTGCCAGCAGCTCCGGGACTAGCACGTATGAGCAGTTCTTC.

The V and J genes are TRBV18 and TRBJ1-3, with D possibly matching TRBD1 (6 bases). The germline gives CDR1 KGHSH, CDR2 LQKENI. The CDR3 consists of 16 residues. The V end lost 0 bases, the J end lost 7 bases, and 16 bases lay between the germline ends. CDR3 DNA sequence: TGTGCCAGCTCACCACCTCTTTACAGCACAGGGAACACCATATATTTT. Amino acids: CASSPPLYSTGNTIYF.

This sequence joins TRBV15 and TRBJ2-1; 9 bases agree with TRBD2. The CDR3 has 18 residues. Per germline, CDR1 LNHNV and CDR2 YYDKDF (reference sequence). The junction had 15 bases not matched to a gene; V was cut back by 4 bases and J by 5 bases. The DNA for the CDR3 is TGTGCCACCAGCACAAGTTGGGGACTTGGCGGGAGGGACAATGAGCAGTTCTTC. It specifies CATSTSWGLGGRDNEQFF.

The chain links TRBV28 to TRBJ1-2; D is perhaps TRBD1 (5 bases). Trimming took 5 bases from V and 3 from J, leaving 16 bases between them. Germline-derived CDR1 and CDR2 are MDHEN and SYDVKM. The CDR3 contains 15 residues. For the CDR3, the DNA is TGTGCCAGCAGTGTAGGTCCAGGGAAGGACTATGGCTACACCTTC. Translation gives CASSVGPGKDYGYTF.

The rearrangement joins TRBV6-4 to TRBJ1-6, with a weak D call TRBD1 (5 bases). The CDR3 is 13 residues long. V was trimmed by 11 bases and J by 5 bases, leaving 13 bases between them. Germline lookup yields CDR1 MRHNA and CDR2 SNTAGT. The CDR3 coding sequence is TGTGCCTCTGGGGCGGAAAATAATTCACCCCTCCACTTT. Amino acid sequence: CASGAENNSPLHF.

The genes are TRBV11-2 and TRBJ1-1, with 7 bases fitting TRBD1. The CDR3 totals 11 residues. Germline CDR1 and CDR2: SGHAT and FQNNGV. J gave up 8 bases and V 5 bases, and 2 bases lay outside the gene matches. This CDR3 is CASSRQGEAFF. CDR3 DNA sequence: TGTGCCAGCAGCCGACAGGGCGAAGCTTTCTTT.

The gene calls are TRBV3-1 (or the pseudogene TRBV3-2) and TRBJ2-1, with 7 nucleotides matching TRBD1. This CDR3 region has 15 residues. The junction had 6 bases not matched to a gene; V was cut back by 3 bases and J by 4 bases. CDR1 and CDR2 from the germline V gene are LGHDT and YNNKEL (reference sequence). CDR3 residues: CASSHLTGEYNEQFF. The CDR3, as DNA: TGTGCCAGCAGCCATCTCACAGGGGAATACAATGAGCAGTTCTTC.

This chain joins TRBV7-8 and TRBJ2-1; 9 positions match TRBD1. Losses at the gene ends were 3 bases for V and 12 bases for J; bases not matched to a gene: 3. The CDR3 consists of 12 residues. From germline, CDR1 is SGHVS and CDR2 FQNEAQ. CDR3 coding DNA: TGTGCCAGCAGCTTCAGGACAGGGGTGCAGTTCTTC. It translates to CASSFRTGVQFF.

This chain links TRBV10-3 with TRBJ1-3; 7 bases agree with TRBD1. CDR1 ENHRY and CDR2 SYGVKD come from the germline V gene. V was clipped by 5 bases and J by 0 bases; unmatched bases: 4. This CDR3 region has 15 residues. CDR3 DNA sequence: TGTGCCATCAGTTCCGGACAGGTCTCTGGAAACACCATATATTTT. Translating gives CAISSGQVSGNTIYF.

The J gene is TRBJ1-6, the V gene TRBV3-1 (or the pseudogene TRBV3-2); 8 bases are shared with TRBD1. Germline trimming cut 3 bases from V and 8 bases from J; bases unmatched to any gene: 3. This CDR3 comprises 14 residues. Germline V gene sequence: CDR1 LGHDT, CDR2 YNNKEL (reference sequence). The CDR3 sequence: CASSQGTGYSPLHF. DNA of the CDR3: TGTGCCAGCAGCCAGGGGACAGGCTATTCACCCCTCCACTTT.

The rearrangement joins TRBV19 to TRBJ2-3; TRBD2 matches 7 bases. The CDR3 contains 13 residues. Germline lookup yields CDR1 LNHDA and CDR2 SQIVND (reference sequence). The ends lost 6 bases at V and 5 bases at J; junction bases unmatched: 5. The CDR3 reads CASRPGGEDTQYF. The CDR3 DNA is TGTGCCAGTAGGCCGGGAGGTGAAGATACGCAGTATTTT.

The V and J genes are TRBV4-1 and TRBJ2-5; D is perhaps TRBD1 (5 bases). The V gene lost 4 bases and the J gene lost 5 bases, with 14 bases spanning the gap. CDR3 length: 14 amino acids. Looked up from germline, CDR1 is MGHRA and CDR2 is YSYEKL. The CDR3 DNA reads TGCGCCAGCAGCCCTCTCGATGGGGCGGAGACCCAGTACTTC. The encoded protein is CASSPLDGAETQYF.

V gene TRBV30 combines with J gene TRBJ2-5, with D maybe TRBD1 (6 bases). CDR1 and CDR2 (germline): GTSNPN, SVGIG (reference sequence). Trimming stripped 0 bases from V and 9 bases from J, with 14 bases between. The CDR3 has 13 amino acids. Here the CDR3 reads CAWSVGRGWAQYF. The CDR3 DNA sequence: TGTGCCTGGAGTGTTGGCAGGGGATGGGCCCAGTACTTC. The whole variable domain, filled in from reference TRBV30 and TRBJ2-5, reads SQTIHQWPATLVQPVGSPLSLECTVEGTSNPNLYWYRQAAGRGLQLLFYSVGIGQISSEVPQNLSASRPQDRQFILSSKKLLLSDSGFYLCAWSVGRGWAQYFGPGTRLLVL.

This clone turned up a few times. The chain links TRBV29-1 to TRBJ1-1, with D perhaps TRBD1 (6 bases). The germline CDR1 and CDR2 sequences are SQVTM and ANQGSEA. V was shortened by 4 bases and J by 7 bases, with 19 bases between the two germline ends. The CDR3 sequence is 14 residues long. This CDR3 reads CSVVLAWGGNEAFF. The CDR3 DNA follows: TGCAGCGTTGTACTCGCGTGGGGGGGCAATGAAGCTTTCTTT.

The rearrangement links TRBV24-1 to TRBJ2-5; a weak D match, TRBD1 (6 bases). The CDR3 is 16 amino acids. Deletions cut 3 bases from V and 5 bases from J, with 18 bases between. Germline assignment: CDR1 KGHDR and CDR2 SFDVKD. DNA of the CDR3: TGTGCCACCAGTGATCCACACGGACCCACAGGGGAGACCCAGTACTTC. This translates into CATSDPHGPTGETQYF.

The gene calls are TRBV24-1 and TRBJ2-5; 9 bases are shared with TRBD1. CDR1 and CDR2 (germline): KGHDR, SFDVKD. With V trimmed by 0 bases and J by 5 bases, 3 bases remained unmatched. The length of the CDR3 is 15 residues. CDR3 nucleotide sequence: TGTGCCACCAGTGATTTGAAGGACAGGGGTGAGACCCAGTACTTC. It is translated as CATSDLKDRGETQYF.

J is TRBJ1-3 and V is TRBV21-1; the D call in the table, TRBD1, was not verified against the DNA. TRBV21-1 constitutes a pseudogene. CDR3 length equals 14 residues. CDR3 bases: TGTGCCAGCAGCCCCCCCAGGTCTGGAAACACCATATATTTT. Its protein is CASSPPRSGNTIYF.

The gene calls are TRBV9 and TRBJ2-5; D may be TRBD1 (6 bases). From germline, CDR1 is SGDLS and CDR2 YYNGEE. The ends were cut back, 3 bases at V and 2 bases at J, with 11 bases in the middle. The CDR3 is made up of 14 amino acids. CDR3 nucleotide sequence: TGTGCCAGCAGCGGAACAGGGTCGCAAGAGACCCAGTACTTC. Translation: CASSGTGSQETQYF.

The genes are TRBV19 and TRBJ1-4; D ambiguous. In germline, CDR1 is LNHDA, CDR2 SQIVND (reference sequence). Trimming cost V 5 bases and J 3 bases, with 13 bases left between them. The CDR3 runs 15 residues. The CDR3 protein is CASSRDGRPNEKLFF. The CDR3 bases are TGTGCCAGTAGTCGAGACGGGAGGCCTAATGAAAAACTGTTTTTT.

This chain uses TRBV3-1 (or the pseudogene TRBV3-2) with TRBJ1-1, with TRBD1 matching over 7 bases. The CDR3 sequence is 16 residues long. Germline CDR1 and CDR2: LGHDT and YNNKEL (reference sequence). V shed 3 bases and J 0 bases; nucleotides not matched to a gene: 7. The CDR3 nucleotides are TGTGCCAGCAGCCATGACAGGGCTCTAATGAACACTGAAGCTTTCTTT. Translation gives CASSHDRALMNTEAFF.

The chain uses TRBV6-5 and TRBJ1-2; TRBD1 matches at 9 bases. The V segment lost 6 bases and the J segment 0 bases; nucleotides outside the gene matches: 2. The length of the CDR3 is 14 residues. Germline V gene sequence: CDR1 MNHEY, CDR2 SVGAGI. CDR3: CASRGQGANYGYTF. The CDR3 DNA reads as TGTGCCAGCAGGGGACAGGGAGCTAACTATGGCTACACCTTC.

This clone showed up just a few times. The V gene is TRBV9, the J gene TRBJ2-7; 8 bases line up with TRBD1. With V trimmed by 3 bases and J by 0 bases, 2 bases remained unmatched. The CDR3 totals 14 residues. Germline V CDR1 and CDR2: SGDLS, YYNGEE. DNA of the CDR3: TGTGCCAGCAGCGCGGACAGGGCCTCCTACGAGCAGTACTTC. Protein: CASSADRASYEQYF.

The chain recombines TRBV7-3 with TRBJ2-7; TRBD2 matches at 11 bases. The ends lost 5 bases at V and 6 bases at J; junction bases unmatched: 6. Germline lookup yields CDR1 SGHTA and CDR2 FQGTGA. The CDR3 has 14 amino acids. Here the CDR3 reads CASSIGTSGSEQYF. The CDR3 bases are TGTGCCAGCAGCATCGGGACTAGCGGTTCCGAGCAGTACTTC.

The chain joins TRBV5-1 to TRBJ2-2; TRBD1 is a possible D gene (5 bases). Trimming removed 0 bases from V and 6 bases from J, with 15 bases in between. CDR3 length equals 16 residues. The V gene's germline CDR1 is SGHRS and CDR2 YFSETQ. The CDR3 reads CASSLVAVLGPGELFF. In DNA form, the CDR3 reads TGCGCCAGCAGCTTGGTTGCCGTTTTGGGGCCCGGGGAGCTGTTTTTT.

The chain couples TRBV11-2 to TRBJ2-1, with a tentative D call TRBD2 (6 bases). CDR1 SGHAT and CDR2 FQNNGV come from the germline V gene. The ends were cut back, 1 base at V and 10 bases at J, with 11 bases in the middle. This CDR3 is built from 13 residues. CDR3 sequence (DNA): TGTGCCAGCAGCTTAGGGCGGGAAAGGGAGCAGTTCTTC. Protein product: CASSLGREREQFF.

Only a few counts were recorded for this clone. V and J are TRBV18 and TRBJ1-1; the D gene is possibly TRBD1 (6 bases). V lost 8 bases, J lost 1 base, and 11 bases lay in between. CDR1 and CDR2 from the germline V gene are KGHSH and LQKENI. The CDR3 is made up of 13 amino acids. The CDR3, as DNA: TGTGCCAGCCAACAGGGCCGGAACACTGAAGCTTTCTTT. This translates into CASQQGRNTEAFF.

The rearrangement joins TRBV12-3 or TRBV12-4 to TRBJ2-5; D might be TRBD1 (5 bases). This CDR3 region has 13 residues. The ends were cut back, 5 bases at V and 4 bases at J, with 11 bases in the middle. The CDR3 protein is CASSLLRGETQYF. CDR3 coding DNA: TGTGCCAGCAGTCTCTTAAGGGGAGAGACCCAGTACTTC.